This T cell receptor beta chain stems from a study of blood T cell repertoires in COVID-19 (dated by TCRdb to 2018 to 2020). Context from the whole study: Samples from collaborators originated in the United States, Italy and Spain and spanned both the acute and convalescent phases of COVID-19. The prospective study material was composed of cDNA or gDNA derived from T cells, B-cell-depleted T cells, or PBMCs. Subjects who had been exposed to COVID-19, were actively infected with it, or had recovered from it provided the deeply sampled blood TCRbeta repertoires that made up the dataset. The repertoires were released in a freely available public database meant as a resource for research on the immune response to SARS-CoV-2. The samples were drawn from two sources: the first 160 participants of the ongoing ImmuneRACE study, and 950 to 1,500 subjects contributed by 6 global collaborators. Sample metadata almost always included a de-identified subject ID, COVID-19 status, age in years and sex. Where available, HLA class I and class II types were obtained from metadata supplied by the sample provider rather than from assay-based typing.

TCRbeta CDR3 regions were amplified from genomic DNA using the immunoSEQ Assay, a bias-controlled multiplex PCR. The published analysis was carried out like this. Nucleated cell counts per sample were estimated from amplification of reference gene primers within the assay. To quantify the absolute abundance of each unique TCRbeta CDR3 rearrangement, sequence reads were collapsed and filtered. Productive Simpson clonality was computed per sample as the square root of Simpson's diversity index over productive rearrangements. The table comes from immuneACCESS by way of TCRdb, which keeps in-frame sequences with V and J called. Part of the clones is missing from these tables; in studies checked, under half for an unresolved V gene and the rest for unknown reasons. That table is the source of V, J and clone size, and D and trimming were worked out from the DNA. Here the sample has 150,000 to 200,000 clones; roughly four fifths occur a single time. The ten largest account for around 5.2% of the sample.

Each collaborating institution followed its own protocols to collect whole blood in K2EDTA tubes. For TCRbeta analysis, collaborators shipped samples as frozen whole blood, isolated PBMCs, or DNA extracted from either of those sample types. CDR1 and CDR2 were assigned from the germline V gene (reference sequence) as SEHNR and FQNEAQ. Including the terminal cysteine and phenylalanine, the CDR3 comprises 13 residues. This entry keeps only the CDR3 DNA: 39 bases, framed from base 1. From V the trimming removes 2 bases and from J it removes 4 bases, while the gene matches leave 1 base of the junction unaccounted for. Comments on this clone: The clone's antigen remains unknown. Base qualities are missing; no much larger clone stands one base away.

The paper's findings and limits, for the study overall: The amount of clinical and demographic metadata varied by source and participant and was provided uncurated.

The clonotype originates from a woman aged 25 to 39 with acute or convalescent COVID-19. Specimen: peripheral blood. Recombination connected TRBV7-9 to TRBJ1-1, with TRBD1 matching 7 junction bases. The CDR3 region reads CASSLTGVTEAFF. The nucleotide sequence reads TGTGCCAGCAGCTTAACAGGGGTCACTGAAGCTTTCTTT.